This T cell receptor beta chain appears in the sequencing data of a study of molecular identifiers for immune sequencing clone quantification. Study-wide background: Four of five splits of RNA from roughly 20,000 or 100,000 naive CD8 cells were sequenced in replicates.

This clonotype was counted ten times or more. Its specificity is not known. Study observations and caveats: Clones above 20 RNA copies held over 98% of effector molecules, under 1% in naive cells.

Germline V gene sequence: CDR1 MGHRA, CDR2 YSYEKL. The CDR3 runs 15 residues. The V gene lost 3 bases and the J gene lost 0 bases, with 10 bases spanning the gap. TCRdb re-derived calls from the PCR reads in MiXCR, one entry per CDR3 protein. The sample shows about 630,000 distinct CDR3 sequences, roughly 25% of them seen only once. The rearrangement uses TRBV4-1 and TRBJ2-3; D is uncertain. This sequence originates from a human donor in good health. Some libraries in this study had Jurkat cell RNA spiked in. Sequencing used naive CD8+ T cells from blood, with Jurkat cell RNA spiked in. Described subset: FACS-sorted CD8+CD4-CCR7+CD45RA+ naive T cells. Here the CDR3 reads CASSHAVTSTDTQYF. The CDR3 DNA reads TGCGCCAGCAGCCATGCGGTTACTAGCACAGATACGCAGTATTTT.